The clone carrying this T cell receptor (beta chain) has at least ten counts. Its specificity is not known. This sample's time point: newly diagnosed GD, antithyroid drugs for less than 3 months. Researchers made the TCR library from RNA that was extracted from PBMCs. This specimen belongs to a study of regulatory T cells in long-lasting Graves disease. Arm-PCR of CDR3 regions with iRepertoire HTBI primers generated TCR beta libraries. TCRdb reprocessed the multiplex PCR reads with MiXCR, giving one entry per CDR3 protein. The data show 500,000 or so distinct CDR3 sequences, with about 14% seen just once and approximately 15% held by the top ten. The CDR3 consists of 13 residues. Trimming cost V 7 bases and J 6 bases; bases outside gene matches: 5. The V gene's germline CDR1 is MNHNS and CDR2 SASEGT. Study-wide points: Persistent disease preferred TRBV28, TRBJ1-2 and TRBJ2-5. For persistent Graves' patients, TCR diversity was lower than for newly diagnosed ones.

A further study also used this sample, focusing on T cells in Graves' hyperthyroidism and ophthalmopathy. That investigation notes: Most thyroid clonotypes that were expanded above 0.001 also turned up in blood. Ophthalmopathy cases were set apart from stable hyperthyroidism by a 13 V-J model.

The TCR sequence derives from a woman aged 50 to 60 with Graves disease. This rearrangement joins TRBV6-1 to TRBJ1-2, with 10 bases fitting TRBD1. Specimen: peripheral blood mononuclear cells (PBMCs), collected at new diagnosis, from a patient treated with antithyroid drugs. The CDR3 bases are TGTGCCAGCATCGCCGGGACAGGGGATGGCTACACCTTC. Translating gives CASIAGTGDGYTF.